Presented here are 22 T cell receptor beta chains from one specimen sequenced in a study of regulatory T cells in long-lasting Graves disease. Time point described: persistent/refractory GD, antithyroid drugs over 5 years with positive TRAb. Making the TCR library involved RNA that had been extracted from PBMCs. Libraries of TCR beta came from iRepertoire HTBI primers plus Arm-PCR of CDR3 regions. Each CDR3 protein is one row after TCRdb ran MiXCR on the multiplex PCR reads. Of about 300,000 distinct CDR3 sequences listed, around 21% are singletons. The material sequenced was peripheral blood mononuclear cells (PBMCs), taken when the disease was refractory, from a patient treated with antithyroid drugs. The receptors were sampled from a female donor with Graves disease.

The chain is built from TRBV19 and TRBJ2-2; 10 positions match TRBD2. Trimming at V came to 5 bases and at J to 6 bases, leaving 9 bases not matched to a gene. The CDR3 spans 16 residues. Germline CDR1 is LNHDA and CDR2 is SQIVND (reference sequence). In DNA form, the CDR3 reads TGTGCCAGTAGTTCCATCACCGGGACTAGCGCCGGGGAGCTGTTTTTT. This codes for CASSSITGTSAGELFF.

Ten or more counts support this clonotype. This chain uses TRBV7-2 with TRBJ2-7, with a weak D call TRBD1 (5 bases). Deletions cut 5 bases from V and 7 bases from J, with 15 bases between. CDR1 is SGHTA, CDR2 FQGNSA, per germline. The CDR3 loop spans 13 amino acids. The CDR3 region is CASSLREVGEQYF. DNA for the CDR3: TGTGCCAGCAGCCTCAGGGAAGTAGGAGAGCAGTACTTC.

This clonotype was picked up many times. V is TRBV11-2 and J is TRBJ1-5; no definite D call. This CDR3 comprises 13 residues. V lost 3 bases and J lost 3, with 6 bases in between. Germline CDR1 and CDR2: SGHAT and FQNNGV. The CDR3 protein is CASSFGNNQPQHF. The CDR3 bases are TGTGCCAGCAGCTTTGGGAACAATCAGCCCCAGCATTTT.

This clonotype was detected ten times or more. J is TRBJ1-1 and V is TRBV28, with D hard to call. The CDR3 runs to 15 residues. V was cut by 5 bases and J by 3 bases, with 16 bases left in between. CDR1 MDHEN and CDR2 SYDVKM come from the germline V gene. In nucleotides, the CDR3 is TGTGCCAGCAGTCCTTGGGCGGAGTTAGACACTGAAGCTTTCTTT. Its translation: CASSPWAELDTEAFF.

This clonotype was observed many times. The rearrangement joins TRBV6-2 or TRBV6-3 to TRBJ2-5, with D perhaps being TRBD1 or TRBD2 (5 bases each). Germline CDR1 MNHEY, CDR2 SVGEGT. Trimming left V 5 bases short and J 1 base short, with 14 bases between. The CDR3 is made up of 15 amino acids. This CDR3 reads CASSEGQGRQETQYF. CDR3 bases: TGTGCCAGCAGTGAAGGGCAGGGACGCCAAGAGACCCAGTACTTC.

CDR3 in DNA: TGCAGCGTTGCTGACAGGGGCAATCAGCCCCAGCATTTT. Its translation: CSVADRGNQPQHF. The chain couples TRBV29-1 to TRBJ1-5; TRBD1 agrees at 7 bases. The CDR3 length is 13 residues. The junction had 2 bases not matched to a gene; V was cut back by 4 bases and J by 2 bases. Germline V CDR1 and CDR2: SQVTM, ANQGSEA. The full variable domain, in which reference TRBV29-1 and TRBJ1-5 provide the parts outside the CDR3, is SAVISQKPSRDICQRGTSLTIQCQVDSQVTMMFWYRQQPGQSLTLIATANQGSEATYESGFVIDKFPISRPNLTFSTLTVSNMSPEDSSIYLCSVADRGNQPQHFGDGTRLSIL.

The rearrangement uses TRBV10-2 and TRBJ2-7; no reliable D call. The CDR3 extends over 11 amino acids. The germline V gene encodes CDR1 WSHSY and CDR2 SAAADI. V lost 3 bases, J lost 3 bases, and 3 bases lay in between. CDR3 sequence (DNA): TGCGCCAGCAGTGACTACTACGAGCAGTACTTC. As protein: CASSDYYEQYF.

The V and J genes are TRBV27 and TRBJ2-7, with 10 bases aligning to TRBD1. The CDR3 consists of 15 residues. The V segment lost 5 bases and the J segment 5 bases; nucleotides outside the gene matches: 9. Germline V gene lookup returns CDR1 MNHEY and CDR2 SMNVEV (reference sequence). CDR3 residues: CASSPQTGGRNEQYF. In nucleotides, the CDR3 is TGTGCCAGCAGTCCCCAGACAGGGGGCAGGAACGAGCAGTACTTC.

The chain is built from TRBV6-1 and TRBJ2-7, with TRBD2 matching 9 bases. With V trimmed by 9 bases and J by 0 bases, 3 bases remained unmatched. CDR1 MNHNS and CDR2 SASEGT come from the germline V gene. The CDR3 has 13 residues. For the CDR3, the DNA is TGTGCCAGTGGACTAGCGACCTCCTACGAGCAGTACTTC. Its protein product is CASGLATSYEQYF.

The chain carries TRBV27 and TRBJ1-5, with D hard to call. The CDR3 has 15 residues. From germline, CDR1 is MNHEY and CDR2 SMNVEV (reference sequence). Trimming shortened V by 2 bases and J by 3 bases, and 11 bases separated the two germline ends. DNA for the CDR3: TGTGCCAGCAGTTTACCAACCGGATTCAATCAGCCCCAGCATTTT. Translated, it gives CASSLPTGFNQPQHF.

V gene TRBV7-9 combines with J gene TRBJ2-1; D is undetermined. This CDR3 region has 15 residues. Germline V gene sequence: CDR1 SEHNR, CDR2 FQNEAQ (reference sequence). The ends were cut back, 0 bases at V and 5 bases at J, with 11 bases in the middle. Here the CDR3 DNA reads TGTGCCAGCAGCTTAGCGGCCTTATACGACAATGAGCAGTTCTTC. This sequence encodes CASSLAALYDNEQFF.

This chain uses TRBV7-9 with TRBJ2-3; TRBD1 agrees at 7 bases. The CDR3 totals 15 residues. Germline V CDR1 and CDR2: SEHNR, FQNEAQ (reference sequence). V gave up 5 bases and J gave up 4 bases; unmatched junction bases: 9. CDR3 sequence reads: CASSRTTGTADTQYF. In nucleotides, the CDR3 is TGTGCCAGCAGCCGAACGACAGGGACAGCAGATACGCAGTATTTT.

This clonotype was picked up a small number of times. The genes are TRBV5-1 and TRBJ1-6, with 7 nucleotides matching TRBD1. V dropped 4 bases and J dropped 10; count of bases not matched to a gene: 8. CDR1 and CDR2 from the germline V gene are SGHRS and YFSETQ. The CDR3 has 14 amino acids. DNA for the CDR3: TGCGCCAGCAGCCGCGACAGGGAAGGATCACCCCTCCACTTT. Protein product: CASSRDREGSPLHF.

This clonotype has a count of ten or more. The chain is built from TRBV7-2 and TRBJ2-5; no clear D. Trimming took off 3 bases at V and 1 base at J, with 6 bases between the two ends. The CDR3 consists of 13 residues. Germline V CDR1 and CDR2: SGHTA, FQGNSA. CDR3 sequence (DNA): TGTGCCAGCAGCTTGAACTCCCAAGAGACCCAGTACTTC. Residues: CASSLNSQETQYF. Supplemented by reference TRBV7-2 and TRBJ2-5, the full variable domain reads GAGVSQSPSNKVTEKGKDVELRCDPISGHTALYWYRQSLGQGLEFLIYFQGNSAPDKSGLPSDRFSAERTGGSVSTLTIQRTQQEDSAVYLCASSLNSQETQYFGPGTRLLVL.

This CDR3 is CSAISGMHNEQFF. The CDR3 bases are TGCAGCGCTATTAGCGGGATGCATAATGAGCAGTTCTTC. J is TRBJ2-1 and V is TRBV29-1, with TRBD2 identical over 8 bases. The CDR3 runs to 13 residues. CDR1 SQVTM and CDR2 ANQGSEA come from the germline V gene. V was pared by 7 bases and J by 7 bases, with 9 bases of the junction left unmatched.

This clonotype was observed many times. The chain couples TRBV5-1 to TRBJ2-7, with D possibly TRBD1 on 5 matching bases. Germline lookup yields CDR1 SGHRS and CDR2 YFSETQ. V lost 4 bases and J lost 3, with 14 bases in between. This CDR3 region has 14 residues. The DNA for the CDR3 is TGCGCCAGCAGCCGAGACAGCGATCGCTACGAGCAGTACTTC. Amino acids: CASSRDSDRYEQYF.

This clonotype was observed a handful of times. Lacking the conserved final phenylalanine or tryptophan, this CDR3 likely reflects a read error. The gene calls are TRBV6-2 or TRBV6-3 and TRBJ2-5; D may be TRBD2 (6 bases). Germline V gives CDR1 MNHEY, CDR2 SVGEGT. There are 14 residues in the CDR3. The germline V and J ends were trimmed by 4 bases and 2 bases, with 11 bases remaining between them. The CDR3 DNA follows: TGTGCCAGCAGTTTCACCGGGACTCAAGAGACCCAGTACGTC. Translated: CASSFTGTQETQYV.

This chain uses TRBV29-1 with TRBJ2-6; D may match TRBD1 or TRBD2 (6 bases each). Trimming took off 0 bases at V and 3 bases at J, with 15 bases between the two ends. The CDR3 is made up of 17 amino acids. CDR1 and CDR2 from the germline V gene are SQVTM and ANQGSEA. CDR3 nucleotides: TGCAGCGTTGAAGATCTAACTGGGGGGCTTGGGGCCAACGTCCTGACTTTC. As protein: CSVEDLTGGLGANVLTF.

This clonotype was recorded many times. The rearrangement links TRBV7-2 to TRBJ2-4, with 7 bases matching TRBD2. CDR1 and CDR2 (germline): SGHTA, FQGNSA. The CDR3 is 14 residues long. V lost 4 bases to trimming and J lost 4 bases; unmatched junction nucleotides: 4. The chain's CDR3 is CASSYLAAKNIQYF. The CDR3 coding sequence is TGTGCCAGCAGCTACCTAGCGGCGAAAAACATTCAGTACTTC. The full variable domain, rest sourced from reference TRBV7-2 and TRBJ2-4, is GAGVSQSPSNKVTEKGKDVELRCDPISGHTALYWYRQSLGQGLEFLIYFQGNSAPDKSGLPSDRFSAERTGGSVSTLTIQRTQQEDSAVYLCASSYLAAKNIQYFGAGTRLSVL.

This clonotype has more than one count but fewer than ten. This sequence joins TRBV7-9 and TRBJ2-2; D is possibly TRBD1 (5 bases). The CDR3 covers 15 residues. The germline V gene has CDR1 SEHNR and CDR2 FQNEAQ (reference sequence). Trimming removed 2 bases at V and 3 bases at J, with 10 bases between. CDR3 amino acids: CASSLYGADTGELFF. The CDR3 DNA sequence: TGTGCCAGCAGCTTATATGGGGCGGACACCGGGGAGCTGTTTTTT.

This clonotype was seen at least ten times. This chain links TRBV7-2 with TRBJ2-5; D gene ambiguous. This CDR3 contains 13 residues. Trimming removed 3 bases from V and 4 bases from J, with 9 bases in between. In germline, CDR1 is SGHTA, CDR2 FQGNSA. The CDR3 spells CASSLGYLETQYF. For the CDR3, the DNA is TGTGCCAGCAGCTTGGGGTACCTAGAGACCCAGTACTTC.

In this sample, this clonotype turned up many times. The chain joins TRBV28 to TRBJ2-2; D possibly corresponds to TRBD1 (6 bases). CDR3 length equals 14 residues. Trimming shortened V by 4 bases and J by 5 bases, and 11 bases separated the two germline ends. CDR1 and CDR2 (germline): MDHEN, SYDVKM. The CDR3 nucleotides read TGTGCCAGCAGTTCCTCCACAGGGACCGGGGAGCTGTTTTTT. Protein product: CASSSSTGTGELFF.